The 9 T cell receptor beta chains below come from one sample, sequenced in a study of cytomegalovirus exposure and HLA in healthy donors listed by TCRdb under 2017. Receptor amplification or capture employed the immunoSEQ multiplex PCR assay. The multiplex PCR relied on a mix of 60 forward primers for TCR Vbeta segments and 13 reverse primers for TCR Jbeta segments. In its TCRdb copy, this immuneACCESS table keeps in-frame sequences only and misses some clones. Where compared with another copy, unresolved V genes explain less than half of these, and the others have no known cause. This sample lists about 270,000 clones; roughly two thirds were detected once. Approximately 2.1% of the sample belongs to the ten largest clones. Sequencing was performed on PBMCs. The receptors come from a female donor in good health and CMV-seronegative.

The chain combines TRBV27 with TRBJ1-5; tentative D call: TRBD1 (6 bases). The CDR3 consists of 16 residues. The ends were cut back, 6 bases at V and 0 bases at J, with 15 bases in the middle. Germline V gene sequence: CDR1 MNHEY, CDR2 SMNVEV (reference sequence). The CDR3 region has the DNA TGTGCCAGCAGACGTCACAGGGATAGTAGCAATCAGCCCCAGCATTTT. Protein: CASRRHRDSSNQPQHF.

In this sample, this clone turned up a few times. The chain has TRBV28 and TRBJ2-5; 9 bases map to TRBD2. The J call could be wrong; TRBJ2-7 is a better fit for the DNA end. CDR1 is MDHEN and CDR2 is SYDVKM in the germline V gene. The CDR3 is 15 residues long. CDR3 amino acids: CASSSRGRAAYEQYF. The CDR3 DNA is TGTGCCAGCAGTTCCCGCGGGAGGGCCGCTTACGAGCAGTACTTC.

The V gene is TRBV7-2, the J gene TRBJ2-2; 8 bases fit TRBD2. The junction had 12 bases not matched to a gene; V was cut back by 2 bases and J by 4 bases. This CDR3 is 18 amino acids long. Germline V lookup: CDR1 SGHTA, CDR2 FQGNSA. This CDR3 reads CASSLRGREGLGTGELFF. In DNA form, the CDR3 reads TGTGCCAGCAGCTTAAGGGGACGGGAGGGCCTGGGCACCGGGGAGCTGTTTTTT.

The rearrangement uses TRBV6-4 and TRBJ2-6; D uncertain. The CDR3 length is 16 residues. Trimming stripped 3 bases from V and 0 bases from J, with 9 bases between. Per the germline V gene, CDR1 is MRHNA and CDR2 is SNTAGT. The CDR3 spells CASSDWANSGANVLTF. CDR3 bases: TGTGCCAGCAGTGATTGGGCTAACTCTGGGGCCAACGTCCTGACTTTC.

This clone has a single count. V and J are TRBV6-6 and TRBJ1-6, with D possibly being TRBD1 (5 bases). The CDR3 extends over 15 amino acids. Trimming stripped 5 bases from V and 4 bases from J, with 12 bases between. The V gene's germline CDR1 is MNHNY and CDR2 SVGAGI (reference sequence). CDR3 protein: CASSADSGYNSPLHF. The CDR3, as DNA: TGTGCCAGCAGTGCCGACAGTGGGTATAATTCACCCCTCCACTTT.

This rearrangement joins TRBV18 to TRBJ1-2; no clear D. Germline V gives CDR1 KGHSH, CDR2 LQKENI. The CDR3 consists of 14 residues. The V and J ends lost 2 bases and 0 bases respectively, with 7 bases between them. CDR3 residues: CASSPGRANYGYTF. In nucleotides, the CDR3 is TGTGCCAGCTCACCAGGGAGGGCTAACTATGGCTACACCTTC.

The rearrangement joins TRBV9 to TRBJ2-1; TRBD2 might be the D (6 bases). The CDR3 length is 14 residues. Germline V lookup: CDR1 SGDLS, CDR2 YYNGEE. The ends were cut back, 9 bases at V and 2 bases at J, with 15 bases in the middle. The CDR3 DNA reads as TGTGCCATATCCGGAGCGGGTACCTACAATGAGCAGTTCTTC. Encoded protein: CAISGAGTYNEQFF.

A single count supports this clone. The J gene is TRBJ2-3, the V gene TRBV7-2, with 8 bases lining up with TRBD2. Germline-derived CDR1 and CDR2 are SGHTA and FQGNSA. Trimming took 1 base from V and 9 from J; bases not matched to a gene: 9. The CDR3 loop spans 15 amino acids. Written as DNA, the CDR3 is TGTGCCAGCAGCTTAGAAGCGGGAGCAGGAGGAACGCAGTATTTT. This encodes CASSLEAGAGGTQYF.

The rearrangement joins TRBV15 to TRBJ2-7; the match to TRBD2 covers 12 bases. The CDR3 covers 18 residues. Germline CDR1 reads LNHNV; CDR2 reads YYDKDF (reference sequence). The V and J ends lost 0 bases and 2 bases, in that order; junction bases with no gene match: 8. Here the CDR3 reads CATSRDLAGGPNPYEQYF. In DNA, the CDR3 is TGTGCCACCAGCAGAGATCTAGCGGGAGGGCCCAATCCCTACGAGCAGTACTTC.